Listed below are T cell receptor beta chains from one sample, sequenced in a study of cytomegalovirus exposure and HLA in healthy donors. Some clones are missing from TCRdb's copy, which holds only in-frame ones; the method was immunoSEQ multiplex PCR. Seen here are some 140,000 clones, around three fifths observed once, and the top ten hold 2.4%. The sample comprised PBMCs. These receptors all come from a middle-aged woman in good health and CMV-seronegative. The CDR3 runs from the conserved cysteine through the conserved F or W. The D gene is left open where the match is weak. Expanded clones are given a class, and other clones once, few, many or no size at all.

V gene	D gene	J gene	clone size	CDR3 protein	CDR3 DNA
TRBV6-6	-	TRBJ1-1	-	CASSRAGEGAFF	TGTGCCAGCTCCCGGGCAGGGGAGGGAGCTTTCTTT
TRBV30	-	TRBJ2-5	-	CAWGAQLTEQYF	TGTGCCTGGGGGGCGCAGCTAACGGAGCAGTACTTC
TRBV7-7	TRBD2	TRBJ2-2	few	CASSLVSRGEGTGELFF	TGTGCCAGCAGCTTAGTTTCGCGGGGGGAAGGCACCGGGGAGCTGTTTTTT
TRBV7-2	-	TRBJ2-5	-	CASSPSSETQYF	TGTGCCAGCAGCCCCTCGTCGGAGACCCAGTACTTC
TRBV7-9	-	TRBJ1-1	-	CSSSLWTVEAFF	TGTTCCAGCAGCTTATGGACAGTTGAAGCTTTCTTT
TRBV21-1	-	TRBJ2-7	-	CASNRRRNHYEQYF	TGTGCCAGCAATCGGCGCCGAAACCACTACGAGCAGTACTTC
TRBV28	-	TRBJ1-5	few	CASSSGAVGYNQPQHF	TGTGCCAGCAGTTCAGGGGCGGTCGGTTACAATCAGCCCCAGCATTTT
TRBV6-5	-	TRBJ1-1	-	CASSLTVNTEAFF	TGTGCCAGCAGCCTCACAGTGAACACTGAAGCTTTCTTT
TRBV11-2	TRBD1	TRBJ2-7	-	CASCPTGSHEQYF	TGTGCCAGCTGCCCGACAGGGTCCCACGAGCAGTACTTC
TRBV9	TRBD1	TRBJ1-1	-	CASSPHRLDRGPEAFF	TGTGCCAGCAGCCCTCACCGTCTGGACAGGGGACCTGAAGCTTTCTTT
TRBV7-9	-	TRBJ1-2	-	CASSLDGGNSGYTF	TGTGCCAGCAGCTTAGACGGGGGGAATTCCGGCTACACCTTC
TRBV27	-	TRBJ2-2	few	CASSSPGRGELFF	TGTGCCAGCAGTTCTCCGGGTCGCGGGGAGCTGTTTTTT
TRBV7-9	TRBD1	TRBJ2-3	-	CASSLGTGATDTQYF	TGTGCCAGCAGCTTAGGGACAGGGGCCACAGATACGCAGTATTTT
TRBV4-2	-	TRBJ2-2	-	CASSLSSSNTGELFF	TGTGCCAGCAGCCTCAGTTCGTCCAACACCGGGGAGCTGTTTTTT
TRBV14	TRBD2	TRBJ2-5	-	CASSQGVGTIQETQYF	TGTGCCAGCAGCCAAGGGGTAGGGACTATCCAAGAGACCCAGTACTTC
TRBV7-8	-	TRBJ2-2	few	CASSPPLRGGRTGELFF	TGTGCCAGCAGCCCGCCCCTACGAGGGGGTAGGACCGGGGAGCTGTTTTTT
TRBV28	-	TRBJ2-3	-	CASRRESRTDTQYF	TGTGCCAGCAGACGGGAGAGTCGGACAGATACGCAGTATTTT
TRBV4-1	TRBD2	TRBJ2-3	few	CASSQDSFSGGTDTQYF	TGCGCCAGCAGCCAAGACTCCTTTAGCGGGGGCACAGATACGCAGTATTTT
TRBV7-8	TRBD2	TRBJ2-5	-	CASISRDYLSETQYF	TGTGCCAGCATCTCCCGGGACTATCTCTCCGAGACCCAGTACTTC
TRBV29-1	-	TRBJ1-1	-	CSVEPRVGTEAFF	TGCAGCGTTGAACCCAGGGTAGGCACTGAAGCTTTCTTT
TRBV27	TRBD1	TRBJ1-1	once	CASSFTGGVSLEAFF	TGTGCCAGCAGTTTTACAGGGGGAGTTTCACTTGAAGCTTTCTTT
TRBV7-6	-	TRBJ2-7	-	CASSLGRQTYEQYF	TGTGCCAGCAGCTTAGGTCGTCAGACCTACGAGCAGTACTTC
TRBV30	-	TRBJ1-2	-	CAWSVEGNYGYTF	TGTGCCTGGAGTGTAGAGGGAAACTATGGCTACACCTTC
TRBV28	TRBD1	TRBJ1-1	-	CASSPPPGTGGKAFF	TGTGCCAGCAGTCCACCCCCCGGGACAGGGGGGAAAGCTTTCTTT
TRBV30	-	TRBJ1-5	-	CAWSVKGLGGDQPQHF	TGTGCCTGGAGTGTAAAAGGTCTGGGGGGAGATCAGCCCCAGCATTTT
TRBV9	TRBD1	TRBJ1-1	-	CASSGQGAFTEAFF	TGTGCCAGCAGCGGGCAGGGGGCATTCACTGAAGCTTTCTTT
TRBV7-9	-	TRBJ1-3	once	CASSFWETSGNTIYF	TGTGCCAGCAGCTTTTGGGAGACCTCTGGAAACACCATATATTTT
TRBV25-1	TRBD1	TRBJ1-4	once	CASSEGQLVTNEKLFF	TGTGCCAGCAGTGAGGGACAGCTAGTAACTAATGAAAAACTGTTTTTT
TRBV18	TRBD1	TRBJ1-2	few	CASSQGASTANYGYTF	TGTGCCAGCTCACAGGGGGCCTCGACGGCTAACTATGGCTACACCTTC
TRBV29-1	-	TRBJ2-7	-	CSGQKEANEQYF	TGCAGCGGACAAAAGGAGGCAAACGAGCAGTACTTC
TRBV11-1	TRBD1	TRBJ2-2	-	CASSFPRFAGGMDTGELFF	TGTGCCAGCAGCTTCCCCAGATTCGCAGGGGGAATGGACACCGGGGAGCTGTTTTTT
TRBV5-1	TRBD2	TRBJ2-1	few	CASSFMGLMSSYNEQFF	TGCGCCAGCAGCTTTATGGGACTAATGAGCTCCTACAATGAGCAGTTCTTC
TRBV7-9	TRBD2	TRBJ2-2	-	CASSWLAGGQISNTGELFF	TGTGCCAGCAGCTGGCTAGCGGGGGGGCAGATATCGAACACCGGGGAGCTGTTTTTT
TRBV7-2	-	TRBJ2-7	-	CASSSPGYEQYF	TGTGCCAGCAGCTCTCCAGGGTACGAGCAGTACTTC
TRBV6-5	-	TRBJ1-1	-	CASSLEGTEAFF	TGTGCCAGCAGTTTAGAGGGAACTGAAGCTTTCTTT
TRBV6-1	TRBD1	TRBJ1-6	-	CASSGRGTGFGNSPLHF	TGTGCCAGCAGTGGCCGTGGGACAGGGTTTGGTAATTCACCCCTCCACTTT
TRBV6-4	-	TRBJ1-2	-	CASRYGGQYGYTF	TGTGCCAGCAGGTACGGGGGGCAGTATGGCTACACCTTC
TRBV18	-	TRBJ1-2	-	CASSLDRFHGYTF	TGTGCCAGCTCATTGGACAGATTTCATGGCTACACCTTC
TRBV7-9	-	TRBJ2-7	-	CASSLGGLSSYEQYF	TGTGCCAGCAGCTTAGGTGGTCTGAGCTCCTACGAGCAGTACTTC
TRBV7-9	-	TRBJ2-2	-	CASSLGVANTGELFF	TGTGCCAGCAGCTTAGGAGTCGCGAACACCGGGGAGCTGTTTTTT